Below, 15 T cell receptor beta chains from the same sample are listed, as sequenced in a study of T cell repertoires in cytomegalovirus infection. In TCRdb, the reads were re-called with MiXCR into one record per CDR3 protein. The sample yields under 600,000 distinct CDR3 sequences, 15% to 20% seen once. The sequenced sample was CD8+ T cells from PBMCs. These receptors all come from a human donor in good health (CMV status not recorded). Some clones in this sample may be carry-over from other donors' samples.

This clonotype showed up just a few times. The V and J genes are TRBV15 and TRBJ1-6; D not certain. Trimming took off 3 bases at V and 8 bases at J, with 5 bases between the two ends. Germline V gene lookup returns CDR1 LNHNV and CDR2 YYDKDF (reference sequence). The CDR3 has 12 amino acids. CDR3 loop: CATSRSDSPLHF. In DNA, the CDR3 is TGTGCCACCAGCAGGAGCGATTCACCCCTCCACTTT.

This clonotype was seen more than once but under ten times. The gene calls are TRBV5-4 and TRBJ2-1; 9 bases line up with TRBD2. CDR3 length: 16 amino acids. The V gene end was trimmed by 4 bases and the J gene end by 0 bases; junction bases not matched to a gene: 5. Germline V gives CDR1 SGHNT, CDR2 YYREEE (reference sequence). The CDR3 is CASSPDSGSSYNEQFF. The CDR3, as DNA: TGTGCCAGCAGCCCAGATAGCGGGAGCTCCTACAATGAGCAGTTCTTC.

There are many counts of this clonotype. V usage is TRBV6-1 and J usage is TRBJ2-7; 8 bases align to TRBD1. Germline CDR1 MNHNS, CDR2 SASEGT. V shed 2 bases and J 6 bases; nucleotides not matched to a gene: 12. The CDR3 runs to 16 residues. CDR3 sequence reads: CASSETRTGLFGEQYF. CDR3 bases: TGTGCCAGCAGTGAAACTAGGACAGGGTTATTTGGCGAGCAGTACTTC.

The chain combines TRBV6-5 with TRBJ2-7; weak D call: TRBD1 (7 bases). The CDR3 covers 15 residues. Looked up from germline, CDR1 is MNHEY and CDR2 is SVGAGI. The germline V and J ends were trimmed by 5 bases and 4 bases, with 18 bases remaining between them. The CDR3, as DNA: TGTGCCAGCAGTCACGAAATGACAGGGAGGTACGAGCAGTACTTC. This sequence encodes CASSHEMTGRYEQYF.

The chain uses TRBV5-1 and TRBJ1-5; D remains unclear. Germline V gene lookup returns CDR1 SGHRS and CDR2 YFSETQ. CDR3 length: 13 amino acids. V lost 4 bases to trimming and J lost 4 bases, with 9 bases between them. The CDR3 loop is CASSTDGNQPQHF. The CDR3 region has the DNA TGCGCCAGCAGCACGGACGGGAATCAGCCCCAGCATTTT.

Note on this clonotype: A much larger clonotype is one base distant, so this may be a read error. This chain uses TRBV6-4 with TRBJ2-5; D perhaps matches TRBD2 (5 bases). The germline V gene encodes CDR1 MRHNA and CDR2 SNTAGT. The CDR3 is made up of 14 amino acids. Trimming removed 6 bases at V and 2 bases at J, with 13 bases between. The CDR3 loop is CASSVGKAQETQYF. CDR3 DNA sequence: TGTGCCAGCAGCGTCGGGAAAGCACAAGAGACCCAGTACTTC.

This clonotype showed up just a few times. This chain joins TRBV4-1 and TRBJ2-7; tentative D call: TRBD2 (6 bases). CDR3 length: 17 amino acids. Germline CDR1 MGHRA, CDR2 YSYEKL. V lost 0 bases and J 3 bases, leaving 18 bases between the germline ends. CDR3 in DNA: TGCGCCAGCAGCCAAGAGGGGGACTCGGGCACCCACTACGAGCAGTACTTC. It is translated as CASSQEGDSGTHYEQYF.

A few counts support this clonotype. The rearrangement uses TRBV6-1 and TRBJ2-3; D remains ambiguous. CDR3 size: 16 residues. Trimming took off 4 bases at V and 4 bases at J, with 18 bases between the two ends. From germline, CDR1 is MNHNS and CDR2 SASEGT. The CDR3 DNA reads as TGTGCCAGCAGTGTTTGGATCCCTGGATCATCAGATACGCAGTATTTT. Its translation is CASSVWIPGSSDTQYF.

At least ten counts were recorded for this clonotype. The chain links TRBV11-2 to TRBJ1-1; D is unclear. Trimming took off 1 base at V and 5 bases at J, with 11 bases between the two ends. Germline V gene lookup returns CDR1 SGHAT and CDR2 FQNNGV. The CDR3 extends over 14 amino acids. The CDR3 region is CASSLVEGATEAFF. CDR3 nucleotides: TGTGCCAGCAGCTTAGTAGAGGGAGCAACTGAAGCTTTCTTT.

The chain couples TRBV29-1 to TRBJ2-1, with TRBD1 matching 7 bases. The V gene's germline CDR1 is SQVTM and CDR2 ANQGSEA. Trimming cost V 6 bases and J 2 bases; bases outside gene matches: 7. The CDR3 spans 14 residues. CDR3 sequence: CSVGRQGTYNEQFF. CDR3 nucleotide sequence: TGCAGCGTGGGACGACAGGGAACCTACAATGAGCAGTTCTTC.

This clonotype has only a few counts. A much larger clone lies one base from this, so it may be a read error. The V call is TRBV7-4, the J call TRBJ2-2; the D call may be TRBD1 or TRBD2 (5 bases each). CDR1 and CDR2 from the germline V gene are SGHVT and SQSDAQ. This CDR3 contains 17 residues. The CDR3 bases are TGTGCCAGCAGCTTAGAGAAGTGGGACCTTACCACCGGGGTGCTGTTTTTT. Protein: CASSLEKWDLTTGVLFF.

This clonotype was observed at least ten times. The rearrangement uses TRBV28 and TRBJ2-1; 8 nucleotides match TRBD2. The CDR3 is 15 residues long. CDR1 and CDR2 (germline): MDHEN, SYDVKM. The V gene end was trimmed by 7 bases and the J gene end by 4 bases; junction bases not matched to a gene: 9. The CDR3 spells CASNIGGGPYNEQFF. In nucleotides, the CDR3 is TGTGCCAGCAATATCGGGGGGGGGCCTTACAATGAGCAGTTCTTC.

This clonotype has a handful of counts. V usage is TRBV5-4 and J usage is TRBJ1-3; 9 bases align to TRBD1. The CDR3 extends over 16 amino acids. Germline V gene sequence: CDR1 SGHNT, CDR2 YYREEE (reference sequence). V shed 4 bases, J shed 4 bases, and the junction held 9 bases outside the gene matches. The CDR3 nucleotides are TGTGCCAGCAGCCTCGCCGGGACAGGGCCCGGAAACACCATATATTTT. Translating gives CASSLAGTGPGNTIYF.

The chain is built from TRBV9 and TRBJ1-1; D ambiguous. Germline V gene data show CDR1 as SGDLS and CDR2 as YYNGEE. The CDR3 is 14 residues long. V was trimmed by 3 bases and J by 1 base, leaving 10 bases between them. The CDR3 DNA reads TGTGCCAGCAGCGGTGGTTTTGGGAACACTGAAGCTTTCTTT. This translates into CASSGGFGNTEAFF.

This clonotype was seen a few times. The chain carries TRBV9 and TRBJ2-7; TRBD2 agrees at 10 bases. Germline V gene data show CDR1 as SGDLS and CDR2 as YYNGEE. V trimming: 4 bases; J trimming: 1 base; junction bases outside the gene matches: 11. This CDR3 comprises 17 residues. Here the CDR3 DNA reads TGTGCCAGCAGCCGGAGGACTAGCGGAACTAGTTCCTACGAGCAGTACTTC. Its protein is CASSRRTSGTSSYEQYF.